This T cell receptor (beta chain) was observed in a study of cytomegalovirus exposure and HLA in healthy donors. Study summary: Inside one of the first data releases sat about 85 million unique TCRs taken from HLA-typed donors. General study findings and limits: There were reportedly fewer N-insertions in an Asian-associated ancestry cluster than the approximately 670-donor mean, in a later analysis.

Germline values: CDR1 SGHTA, CDR2 FQGNSA. There are 15 residues in the CDR3. The V segment lost 5 bases and the J segment 4 bases; nucleotides outside the gene matches: 6. A note on this clone: As yet, its antigen is unknown.

The PCR used 60 Vbeta and 13 Jbeta primers. Per the authors' pipeline: Later reanalysis found 60 million to 90 million unique TCR beta chains, 9 million to 12 million of them shared. TCRdb keeps only in-frame clones here, not all; method: immunoSEQ multiplex PCR. Clone size and V and J calls were adopted from that table, with D and trimming inferred from the DNA. The sample lists roughly 220,000 clones; under 85% were seen once. This TCR derives from a man aged 50 or older in good health and CMV-seronegative. This rearrangement joins TRBV7-2 to TRBJ1-2; 11 positions agree with TRBD1. Sequencing was carried out using PBMCs. This CDR3 reads CASSPGQGATYGYTF. For the CDR3, the DNA is TGTGCCAGCAGCCCCGGACAGGGGGCGACCTATGGCTACACCTTC.